Given below is one T cell receptor beta chain in context. Antigen specificity is unknown. The sample comes from a study of blood T cells in healthy people across ages. General study findings and limits: With donor CMV status unknown, expanded clonotype changes were possibly confounded.

Trimming at V came to 8 bases and at J to 2 bases, leaving 11 bases not matched to a gene. Per the germline V gene, CDR1 is MDHEN and CDR2 is SYDVKM. The CDR3 loop spans 15 amino acids. Next came a second PCR, run for about 7 to 12 cycles, which used a sample-barcoded 5' primer along with a J-beta primer mix. TCRdb itself ran the 5' RACE reads through MiXCR, one entry per CDR3 protein. The sample consists of about 930,000 distinct CDR3 sequences, almost 30% of them appearing once. These data were likewise used in another study, on T cells of mothers and their children. That source adds: The TCR beta CDR3 read count exceeded 8.5 million for each mother and was about 2.7 million for each child.

V gene TRBV28 combines with J gene TRBJ1-2, with 7 bases aligning to TRBD1. The sequenced sample was blood. This TCR derives from a woman in her 40s in good health. CDR3 nucleotide sequence: TGTGCCAGCTATCGACGACAGGGAATCAACTATGGCTACACCTTC. Translating gives CASYRRQGINYGYTF.